This TCR beta chain originates from a study of T cell repertoires in cytomegalovirus infection. Study summary: It was recently identified HLA-C-restricted and well-studied HLA-B-restricted CMV epitopes that the study used.

V trimming: 0 bases; J trimming: 5 bases; junction bases outside the gene matches: 9. The CDR3 contains 17 residues. Germline assignment: CDR1 LGHNA and CDR2 YNFKEQ. About this clonotype itself: Its antigen is undetermined.

Overall study findings and caveats: The ex vivo response was dominated by HLA-C-restricted CMV-specific TCR beta clonotypes.

A single record per CDR3 protein comes from TCRdb applying MiXCR to the reads. The repertoire holds about 900,000 distinct CDR3 sequences, with 30% to 40% as singletons. Specimen: cultured CD8+ T cells from PBMCs, collected from culture after CMV antigen stimulation. This TCR derives from a human donor in good health (CMV status not recorded). Some clones in this sample may be carry-over from other donors' samples. V is TRBV4-2 and J is TRBJ2-5, with 10 bases fitting TRBD2. The CDR3 sequence is CASSQDGTSVSAETQYF. In DNA form, the CDR3 reads TGTGCCAGCAGCCAAGATGGGACTAGCGTCTCCGCGGAGACCCAGTACTTC.